Below, one T cell receptor (beta chain) is given with its context. Per the study methods: Reference gene primer amplification gave estimated nucleated cell counts. Assay used: immunoSEQ multiplex PCR; TCRdb lists only in-frame clones, some missing. The DNA was the basis for D and trimming; V, J and clone size are from that table. The data show 170,000 or so clones, roughly 86% seen once. The Seattle site enrolled patients during active infection and followed them longitudinally. The germline V gene has CDR1 SGHTA and CDR2 FQGNSA. V was clipped by 7 bases and J by 4 bases, with 16 bases between them. The CDR3 consists of 15 residues. The data belong to a study of blood T cell repertoires in COVID-19. Across the study: Sites across the United States, Italy and Spain contributed samples from acute and convalescent COVID-19. Nucleic acid was either cDNA or gDNA, and it came from T cells, B-cell-depleted T cells, or PBMCs.

V usage is TRBV7-2 and J usage is TRBJ1-4, with TRBD1 as a possible D gene (6 bases). This TCR was sampled from a man aged 55 to 70 with COVID-19, enrolled during active disease. Source material: peripheral blood. CDR3 bases: TGTGCCAGCATCCTTATGGGGGCCTTTAATGAAAAACTGTTTTTT. Translating it yields CASILMGAFNEKLFF.